This T cell receptor (beta chain) was captured by sequencing in a study of blood T cell repertoires in COVID-19. Across the whole study: Acute-phase and convalescent COVID-19 samples originated in the United States, Italy and Spain. Sample material is recorded as cDNA or gDNA derived from T cells, B-cell-depleted T cells, or PBMCs.

The V end was cut by 10 bases, the J end by 4 bases, with 11 bases between. From germline, CDR1 is MNHEY and CDR2 SMNVEV (reference sequence). CDR3 size: 11 residues. Sequencing used immunoSEQ multiplex PCR; TCRdb keeps in-frame clones, though not all of them. The sample lists some 40,000 clones, 65% to 85% occurring once. This clone was observed a handful of times. The chain recombines TRBV27 with TRBJ2-7; a weak D match, TRBD2 (6 bases). The sequence was collected from a man in his 60s in a cohort sampled during active COVID-19. The sequencing sample was made of peripheral blood. The CDR3 protein is CATGGNYEQYF. CDR3 sequence (DNA): TGTGCCACCGGGGGTAATTACGAGCAGTACTTC.